This T cell receptor beta chain was observed in a study of human T cells and chemical hapten exposure. Time point described: patch test 3, about 24 weeks after DPC sensitization. Treatment indicated: therapeutic diphenylcyclopropenone sensitization with weekly scalp DPC. TCRdb reprocessed the RACE reads via MiXCR and lists one record per CDR3 protein. The table has roughly 200,000 distinct CDR3 sequences, 20% to 25% seen once. Trimming removed 5 bases from V and 7 bases from J; junction bases left unmatched: 15. This CDR3 contains 17 residues. Germline loops: CDR1 MDHEN, CDR2 SYDVKM. Sequenced material: whole blood, taken in connection with sensitization to the hapten diphenylcyclopropenone (DPC). The chain couples TRBV28 to TRBJ2-1; 9 bases match TRBD2. This receptor was taken from a woman aged 40 to 50 with alopecia areata. Some clones in this sample may be carry-over from other donors' samples. CDR3 DNA: TGTGCCAGCAGTCAAAGTCCAGGGACTAGCCTAAGAAATGAGCAGTTCTTC. Its translation is CASSQSPGTSLRNEQFF.